These T cell receptor beta chains were read from a single sample in a study of T cells expressing NK-cell markers. TCRdb reprocessed the 5' RACE reads, with one entry per CDR3 protein and no DNA. This repertoire comprises a few hundred thousand distinct CDR3 sequences; its ten largest clones make up 0.39%. The specimen sequenced was blood T cells: a sorted CD56 or NKG2C T cell subset, CD4+ or CD8+ T cells, or bulk PBMC T cells (not recorded which). The receptors were gathered from a man aged 18 to 30 in good health. The CDR3 runs from the conserved cysteine through the conserved F or W.

V gene: TRBV3-1
J gene: TRBJ2-3
CDR3 protein: CASSQQRRGPRTDTQYF

V gene: TRBV12-3/TRBV12-4
J gene: TRBJ2-2
CDR3 protein: CASTQSGLIGGELFF

V gene: TRBV24-1
J gene: TRBJ1-4
CDR3 protein: CATSDFRGDATNEKLFF

V gene: TRBV2
J gene: TRBJ1-2
CDR3 protein: CASSGHRDRVYGYTF

V gene: TRBV27
J gene: TRBJ2-2
CDR3 protein: CASRGQGNTGELFF

V gene: TRBV2
J gene: TRBJ2-3
CDR3 protein: CASSSQQVDTQYF

V gene: TRBV5-1
J gene: TRBJ2-1
CDR3 protein: CASSLATVGGRAGEQFF

V gene: TRBV7-8
J gene: TRBJ2-3
CDR3 protein: CASSLFLITGSPDTQYF

V gene: TRBV5-4
J gene: TRBJ2-1
CDR3 protein: CASSLAAGLAGGGEQFF

V gene: TRBV29-1
J gene: TRBJ2-3
CDR3 protein: CSAPLAGIADTQYF

V gene: TRBV18
J gene: TRBJ2-1
CDR3 protein: CASSPLQEYNEQFF

V gene: TRBV24-1
J gene: TRBJ2-1
CDR3 protein: CATSDLGRHEQFF

V gene: TRBV7-2
J gene: TRBJ2-1
CDR3 protein: CASSAPFNEQFF

V gene: TRBV5-1
J gene: TRBJ2-7
CDR3 protein: CASSLKQAQGSYEQYF

V gene: TRBV12-3/TRBV12-4
J gene: TRBJ1-2
CDR3 protein: CATERGFGYTF

V gene: TRBV3-1
J gene: TRBJ2-2
CDR3 protein: CASSQDPRGFTGELFF

V gene: TRBV6-1
J gene: TRBJ2-1
CDR3 protein: CASSDRWSADEQFF

V gene: TRBV19
J gene: TRBJ2-7
CDR3 protein: CASRGQGNHEQYF

V gene: TRBV20-1
J gene: TRBJ2-1
CDR3 protein: CSAQDGNEQFF

V gene: TRBV9
J gene: TRBJ2-1
CDR3 protein: CASSTGGEYGEQFF

V gene: TRBV18
J gene: TRBJ1-1
CDR3 protein: CASSHGKMNTEAFF

V gene: TRBV24-1
J gene: TRBJ2-1
CDR3 protein: CATSDLRTREGSSSYNEQFF

V gene: TRBV5-1
J gene: TRBJ2-7
CDR3 protein: CASSPRGTLSYEQYF

V gene: TRBV12-3/TRBV12-4
J gene: TRBJ1-1
CDR3 protein: CASSLNSWLRMNTEAFF

V gene: TRBV11-3
J gene: TRBJ1-6
CDR3 protein: CASSFGASGSPLHF

V gene: TRBV29-1
J gene: TRBJ2-2
CDR3 protein: CSVVGMNTGELFF

V gene: TRBV3-1
J gene: TRBJ2-2
CDR3 protein: CASSPPSLTGELFF

V gene: TRBV20-1
J gene: TRBJ1-5
CDR3 protein: CSARARQGYSNQPQHF

V gene: TRBV9
J gene: TRBJ2-3
CDR3 protein: CASSTGPFTDTQYF

V gene: TRBV6-1
J gene: TRBJ2-1
CDR3 protein: CASSTPGTVTDEQFF